This T cell receptor beta chain was sequenced in a study of breast tumors, draining lymph nodes, adjacent tissues (dated by TCRdb to about 2016). With regard to the full study: In breast cancer patients, the study compared the TCR beta repertoires of tumor, adjacent nontumor tissue and axillary lymph nodes. The study was designed to assess the relationships and possible T-cell exchange between tumor, surrounding tissue and draining lymph node repertoires in human breast cancer. Beyond this particular receptor, the publication reports: Tumor T-cell repertoires showed less diversity than lymph node repertoires and more diversity than nontumor tissue repertoires, and tumor T-cell repertoires showed preferential V and J gene usage. Rather than being directly demonstrated, the conclusion that tumor T cells originate in lymph nodes was presented as consistent with a hypothesis. A scenario in which most tumor T cells derive from the lymph node and then expand within tumor tissue was judged to be consistent with the data. In luminal-like breast cancer, tumor and nontumor tissue repertoires resembled each other significantly more than in basal-like breast cancer.

The sequencer was an Illumina HiSeq 2000. TCR beta chain libraries were generated by multiplex PCR amplification. High-throughput sequencing was used to analyze the amplified TCR beta chain products. Clones were called with MiXCR by TCRdb after fastp trimmed the public reads at Q25, and only in-frame beta chains were retained. A single entry per CDR3 protein holds the most common genes and DNA from its merged rows. The sample includes 150,000 or so distinct CDR3 sequences, with around 33% observed a single time. The ten largest account for around 4% of the sample. Trimmed from V: 5 bases; trimmed from J: 2 bases; junction bases lacking a gene match: 10. CDR1 and CDR2, looked up from the germline V gene, are SGHTA and FQGNSA. The CDR3 holds 16 amino acids from the cysteine to the phenylalanine. This entry keeps only the CDR3 DNA: 48 bases, framed from base 1. This clonotype was seen a single time. The antigen this receptor binds is unknown. Within one base of it there is no much larger clone, and no base qualities were kept. Evidence from one read is weak.

The axillary draining lymph nodes of breast cancer patients were the source of the lymph node samples. This TCR was recovered from a female donor with breast cancer. Some clones in this sample may be carry-over from other donors' samples. The sample comprised axillary lymph node tissue. The chain couples TRBV7-2 to TRBJ2-7; 9 bases in between match TRBD1. Here the CDR3 is given as CASSIQGARYPYEQYF. The nucleotides read TGTGCCAGCAGCATACAGGGGGCACGGTACCCCTACGAGCAGTACTTC. With the rest looked up from the reference TRBV7-2 and TRBJ2-7 genes rather than sequenced, the full variable domain is GAGVSQSPSNKVTEKGKDVELRCDPISGHTALYWYRQSLGQGLEFLIYFQGNSAPDKSGLPSDRFSAERTGGSVSTLTIQRTQQEDSAVYLCASSIQGARYPYEQYFGPGTRLTVT.